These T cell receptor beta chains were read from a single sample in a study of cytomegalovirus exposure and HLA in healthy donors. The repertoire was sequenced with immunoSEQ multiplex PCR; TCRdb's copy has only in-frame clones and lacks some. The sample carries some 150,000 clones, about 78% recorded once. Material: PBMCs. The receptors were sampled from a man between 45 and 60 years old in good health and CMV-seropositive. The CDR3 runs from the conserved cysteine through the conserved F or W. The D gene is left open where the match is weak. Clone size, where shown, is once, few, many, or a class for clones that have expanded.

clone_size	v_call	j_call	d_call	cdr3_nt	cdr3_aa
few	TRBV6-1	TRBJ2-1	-	TGTGCCAGCACGACGGGAGACACCAGGTACAATGAGCAGTTCTTC	CASTTGDTRYNEQFF
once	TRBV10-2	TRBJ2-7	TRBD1	TGCGCCAGCAGTCTGGACAGGCTGGCCGGCGAGCAGTACTTC	CASSLDRLAGEQYF
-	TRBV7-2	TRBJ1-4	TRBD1	TGTGCCAGCAGCCCCCAGGGGGCAACTAATGAAAAACTGTTTTTT	CASSPQGATNEKLFF
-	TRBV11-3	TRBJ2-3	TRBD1	TGTGCCAGCAGCCCACAGGGGGGAGATACGCAGTATTTT	CASSPQGGDTQYF
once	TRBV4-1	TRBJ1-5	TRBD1	TGCGCCAGCAGCCAAGATGGGACAGGGAGCCAGCCCCAGCATTTT	CASSQDGTGSQPQHF
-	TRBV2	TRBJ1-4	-	TGTGCCAGCCGAAAGGGGTATAATGAAAAACTGTTTTTT	CASRKGYNEKLFF
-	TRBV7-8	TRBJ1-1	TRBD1	TGTGCCACGCAGGGGGCGCGAACTGAAGCTTTCTTT	CATQGARTEAFF
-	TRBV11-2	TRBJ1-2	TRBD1	TGTGCCAGCAGTTCTCGGTGGGGACAGGGGGTGCTTGGCTACACCTTC	CASSSRWGQGVLGYTF
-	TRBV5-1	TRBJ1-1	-	TGCGCCAGCAGCGATACATCAGGGTACACTGAAGCTTTCTTT	CASSDTSGYTEAFF
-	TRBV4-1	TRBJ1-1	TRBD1	TGCGCCAGCAGCCAAGCCGGGACAGGGGTTACGGGGAAGAACACTGAAGCTTTCTTT	CASSQAGTGVTGKNTEAFF
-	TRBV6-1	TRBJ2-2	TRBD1	TGTGCCAGCAGGGAAAGGGGGTCAGGGGGCACCGGGGAGCTGTTTTTT	CASRERGSGGTGELFF
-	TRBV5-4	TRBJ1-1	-	TGTGCCAGCAGCACGGGTCAGACGAACGGAATGAACACTGAAGCTTTCTTT	CASSTGQTNGMNTEAFF
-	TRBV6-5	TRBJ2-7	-	TGTGCCAGCAGATTCCTTAGCGGCTACGAGCAGTACTTC	CASRFLSGYEQYF
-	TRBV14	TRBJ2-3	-	TGTGCCAGCAGGGAGACTTCCACAGATACGCAGTATTTT	CASRETSTDTQYF
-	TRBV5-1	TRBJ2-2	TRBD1	TGCGCCAGCAGCCAGGGACAGGGGGACTCCGGGGAGCTGTTTTTT	CASSQGQGDSGELFF
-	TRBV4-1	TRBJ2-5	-	TGCGCCAGCAGCCGGGGGGACGCCCTGGGGCAAGAGACCCAGTACTTC	CASSRGDALGQETQYF
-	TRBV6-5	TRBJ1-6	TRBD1	TGTGCCAGCAGCAGACAGGGTTTAAATTCACCCCTCCACTTT	CASSRQGLNSPLHF
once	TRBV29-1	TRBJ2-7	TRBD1	TGCAGCGCGCGGGACAGGTCCTACGAGCAGTACTTC	CSARDRSYEQYF
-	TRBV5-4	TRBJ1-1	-	TGTGCCAGCAGTCGTACAGGGCGCACTGAAGCTTTCTTT	CASSRTGRTEAFF
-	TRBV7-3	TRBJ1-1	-	TGTGCCAGCAGCTCACAGGCCGGGAACACTGAAGCTTTCTTT	CASSSQAGNTEAFF
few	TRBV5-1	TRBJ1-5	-	TGCGCCAGCAGCAAGGAGGGGTTATACGAGCCCCAGCATTTT	CASSKEGLYEPQHF
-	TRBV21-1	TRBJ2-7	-	TGTGCCAGCAGCAAAGGGGGGGTTTACGAGCAGTACTTC	CASSKGGVYEQYF
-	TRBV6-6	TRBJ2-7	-	TGTGCCAGCAGTCGAGAGAGCGGATACTACGAGCAGTACTTC	CASSRESGYYEQYF
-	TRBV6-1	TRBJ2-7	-	TGTGCCAGCAAGGAGTCCTACGAGCAGTACTTC	CASKESYEQYF
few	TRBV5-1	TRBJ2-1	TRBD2	TGCGCCAGCAGCTTGGCCGACAGCGGGGATGAGCAGTTCTTC	CASSLADSGDEQFF
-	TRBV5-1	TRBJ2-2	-	TGCGCCAGCAGCTTGGGGGCAGGGATAGACACCGGGGAGCTGTTTTTT	CASSLGAGIDTGELFF
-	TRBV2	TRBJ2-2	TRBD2	TGTGCCAGCAGTGCCGCGGGAGTACGAACGGCCGGGGAGCTGTTTTTT	CASSAAGVRTAGELFF
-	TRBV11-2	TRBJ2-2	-	TGTGCCAGCAGCCAAGGTTGGAGCGGGGAGCTGTTTTTT	CASSQGWSGELFF
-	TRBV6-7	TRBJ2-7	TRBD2	TGTGCCAGCAGTTTCGGGACTAACAATTACGAGCAGTACTTC	CASSFGTNNYEQYF
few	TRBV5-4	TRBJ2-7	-	TGTGCCAGCAGCTTGGGTGCAGGCTTTCCCTACGAGCAGTACTTC	CASSLGAGFPYEQYF
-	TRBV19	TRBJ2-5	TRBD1	TGTGCCAGTAGTCCCGCGCGGGACAGGGGGGAGACCCAGTACTTC	CASSPARDRGETQYF